What follows is one T cell receptor (beta chain) and its context. During its preparation, the TCRbeta library received unique molecular identifiers. Each CDR3 protein gets one entry after TCRdb re-called the PCR reads with MiXCR. Among hundreds of thousands of distinct CDR3 sequences, 16% were seen once, and the ten largest hold 1.1%. Germline-derived CDR1 and CDR2 are SGDLS and YYNGEE. V was trimmed by 4 bases and J by 0 bases, leaving 13 bases between them. This CDR3 spans 15 amino acids. The entry originates in a study of T-cell reconstitution after alpha-beta-depleted transplantation in children. The receptor was derived from a human donor who donated a stem cell graft to a child with acute myeloid leukemia. The chain links TRBV9 to TRBJ1-1, with TRBD1 as a possible D gene (5 bases). Material: PBMCs from the stem cell graft donor, obtained from the stem cell graft. The CDR3 loop is CASSPGQAMNTEAFF. The CDR3 nucleotides read TGTGCCAGCAGCCCTGGACAAGCTATGAACACTGAAGCTTTCTTT.